This T cell receptor (beta chain) comes out of a study of blood T cell repertoires in COVID-19. This clone showed up just a few times. The CDR3 runs 14 residues. V was trimmed by 7 bases and J by 8 bases, leaving 21 bases between them. Germline V CDR1 and CDR2: SGHRS, YFSETQ. As originally analysed: How many nucleated cells were present was estimated from reference gene primer amplification. Assay: immunoSEQ multiplex PCR; the TCRdb copy retains only in-frame clones and omits some. The D gene and trimming were derived from the DNA, and the V and J assignments and clone size from that table. The data contain about 74,000 clones, 82% of them singletons.

The sequenced sample was peripheral blood. V and J are TRBV5-1 and TRBJ1-2, with a weak D call TRBD1 (5 bases). This TCR was sampled from a human donor in a cohort sampled during active COVID-19. This CDR3 reads CASRTQLTTWGYTF. In DNA form, the CDR3 reads TGCGCCAGCCGGACACAATTAACTACCTGGGGCTACACCTTC. The full variable domain, its missing parts supplied by reference TRBV5-1 and TRBJ1-2, is KAGVTQTPRYLIKTRGQQVTLSCSPISGHRSVSWYQQTPGQGLQFLFEYFSETQRNKGNFPGRFSGRQFSNSRSEMNVSTLELGDSALYLCASRTQLTTWGYTFGSGTRLTVV.